This TCR beta chain was sequenced during a study of blood T cells in healthy people across ages. Combining a sample-barcoded 5' primer with a J-beta primer mix, a second PCR ran for roughly 6 to 11 cycles. MiXCR was run by TCRdb on the 5' RACE reads, yielding one entry per CDR3 protein. Here the sample spans 270,000 or so distinct CDR3 sequences, about 25% being singletons. J lost 5 bases, V lost 6 bases, and 11 bases had no gene match. Germline-derived CDR1 and CDR2 are SEHNR and FQNEAQ (reference sequence). The length of the CDR3 is 15 residues. V is TRBV7-9 and J is TRBJ2-5, with 8 bases aligning to TRBD2. The source is a woman aged 70-85 years in good health. Input material: blood. CDR3 region: CASRPLPQRGETQYF. The CDR3 region has the DNA TGTGCCAGCAGGCCCCTCCCCCAGCGGGGGGAGACCCAGTACTTC.